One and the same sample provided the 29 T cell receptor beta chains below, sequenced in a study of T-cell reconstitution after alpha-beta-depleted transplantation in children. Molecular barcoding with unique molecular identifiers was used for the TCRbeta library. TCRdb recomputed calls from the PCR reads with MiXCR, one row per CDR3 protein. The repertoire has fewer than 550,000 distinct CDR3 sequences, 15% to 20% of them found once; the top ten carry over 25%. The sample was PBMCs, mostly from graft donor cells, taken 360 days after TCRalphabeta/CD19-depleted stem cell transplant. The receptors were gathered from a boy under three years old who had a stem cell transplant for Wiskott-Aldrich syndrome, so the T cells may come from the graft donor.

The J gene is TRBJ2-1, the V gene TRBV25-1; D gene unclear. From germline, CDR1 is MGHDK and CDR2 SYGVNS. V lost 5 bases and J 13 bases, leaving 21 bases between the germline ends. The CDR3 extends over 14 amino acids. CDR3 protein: CASSLPPTWAEQFF. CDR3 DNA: TGTGCCAGCAGTTTACCTCCGACTTGGGCGGAACAGTTCTTC.

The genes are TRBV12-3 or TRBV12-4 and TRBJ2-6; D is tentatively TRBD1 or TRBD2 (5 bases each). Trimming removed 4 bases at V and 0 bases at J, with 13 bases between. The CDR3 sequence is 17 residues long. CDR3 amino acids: CASSSGTADSGANVLTF. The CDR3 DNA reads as TGTGCCAGCAGTTCCGGGACCGCAGACTCTGGGGCCAACGTCCTGACTTTC.

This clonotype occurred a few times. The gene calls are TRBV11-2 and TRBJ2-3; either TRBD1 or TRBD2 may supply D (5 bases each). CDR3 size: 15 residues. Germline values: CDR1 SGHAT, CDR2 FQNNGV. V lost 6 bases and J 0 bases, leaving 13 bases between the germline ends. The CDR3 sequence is CASSPGLVSTDTQYF. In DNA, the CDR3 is TGTGCCAGCAGTCCGGGGCTAGTTAGCACAGATACGCAGTATTTT.

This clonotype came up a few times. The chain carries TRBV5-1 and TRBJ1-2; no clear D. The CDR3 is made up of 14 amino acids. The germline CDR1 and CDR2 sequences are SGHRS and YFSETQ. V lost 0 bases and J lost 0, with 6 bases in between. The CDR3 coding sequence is TGCGCCAGCAGCTTGGGGAAAGCTAACTATGGCTACACCTTC. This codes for CASSLGKANYGYTF.

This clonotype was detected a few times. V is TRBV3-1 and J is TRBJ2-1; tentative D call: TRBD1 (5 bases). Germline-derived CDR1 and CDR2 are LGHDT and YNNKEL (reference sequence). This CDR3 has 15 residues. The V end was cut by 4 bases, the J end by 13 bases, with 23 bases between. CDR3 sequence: CASSPRGAPWGSQFF. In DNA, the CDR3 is TGTGCCAGCAGCCCACGTGGGGCTCCCTGGGGTTCACAGTTCTTC.

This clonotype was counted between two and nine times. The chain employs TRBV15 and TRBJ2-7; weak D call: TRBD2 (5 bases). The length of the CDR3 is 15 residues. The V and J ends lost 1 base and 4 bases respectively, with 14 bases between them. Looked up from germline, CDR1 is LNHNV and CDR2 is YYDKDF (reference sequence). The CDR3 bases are TGTGCCACCAGCAGAGGTCCCGAGGGCCGATACGAGCAGTACTTC. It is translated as CATSRGPEGRYEQYF.

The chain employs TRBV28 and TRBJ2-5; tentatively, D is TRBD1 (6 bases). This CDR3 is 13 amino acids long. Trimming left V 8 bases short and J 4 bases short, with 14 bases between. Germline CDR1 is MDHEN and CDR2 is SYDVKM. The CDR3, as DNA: TGTGCCAGCTTCTCAGGGGTTGGAGAGACCCAGTACTTC. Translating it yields CASFSGVGETQYF. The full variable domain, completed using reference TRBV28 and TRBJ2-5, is DVKVTQSSRYLVKRTGEKVFLECVQDMDHENMFWYRQDPGLGLRLIYFSYDVKMKEKGDIPEGYSVSREKKERFSLILESASTNQTSMYLCASFSGVGETQYFGPGTRLLVL.

DNA of the CDR3: TGTGCCAGCAGCTTAGTAAGTGGGGATCAGCCCCAGCATTTT. Its protein is CASSLVSGDQPQHF. The chain joins TRBV7-2 to TRBJ1-5; D not resolved. The germline gives CDR1 SGHTA, CDR2 FQGNSA. This CDR3 comprises 14 residues. Trimming shortened V by 1 base and J by 5 bases, and 9 bases separated the two germline ends.

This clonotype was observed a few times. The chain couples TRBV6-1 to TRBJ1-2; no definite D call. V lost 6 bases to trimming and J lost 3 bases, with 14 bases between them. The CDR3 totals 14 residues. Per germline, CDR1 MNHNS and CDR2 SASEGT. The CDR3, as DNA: TGTGCCAGCAGATTCCCGTCGGAAGACTATGGCTACACCTTC. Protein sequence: CASRFPSEDYGYTF.

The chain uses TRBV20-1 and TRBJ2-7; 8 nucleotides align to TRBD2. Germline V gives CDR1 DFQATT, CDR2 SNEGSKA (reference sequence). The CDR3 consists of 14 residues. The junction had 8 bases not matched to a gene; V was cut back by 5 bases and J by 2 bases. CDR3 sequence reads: CSAGRPSGPYEQYF. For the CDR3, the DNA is TGCAGTGCTGGGAGACCTAGCGGGCCCTACGAGCAGTACTTC.

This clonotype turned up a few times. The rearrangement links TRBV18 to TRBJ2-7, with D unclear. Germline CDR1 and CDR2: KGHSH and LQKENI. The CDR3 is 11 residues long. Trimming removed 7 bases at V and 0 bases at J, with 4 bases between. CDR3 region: CASFFSYEQYF. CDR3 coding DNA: TGTGCCAGCTTCTTCTCCTACGAGCAGTACTTC.

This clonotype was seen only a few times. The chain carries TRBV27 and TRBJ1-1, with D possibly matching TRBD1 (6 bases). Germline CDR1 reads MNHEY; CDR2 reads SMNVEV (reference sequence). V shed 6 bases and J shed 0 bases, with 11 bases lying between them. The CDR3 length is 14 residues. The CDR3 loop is CASRSGQLNTEAFF. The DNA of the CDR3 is TGTGCCAGCAGGAGCGGACAGCTGAACACTGAAGCTTTCTTT.

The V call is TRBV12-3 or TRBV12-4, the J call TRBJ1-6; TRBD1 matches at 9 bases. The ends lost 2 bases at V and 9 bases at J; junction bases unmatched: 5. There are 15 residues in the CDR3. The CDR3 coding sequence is TGTGCCAGCAGTTTATGGGACAGGGAGGGTTCACCCCTCCACTTT. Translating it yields CASSLWDREGSPLHF.

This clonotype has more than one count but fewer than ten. Here the CDR3 reads CSVGTSGGEQFF. The CDR3 coding sequence is TGCAGCGTGGGGACTAGCGGAGGTGAGCAGTTCTTC. The chain joins TRBV29-1 to TRBJ2-1, with TRBD2 identical over 11 bases. The CDR3 has 12 amino acids. V shed 6 bases, J shed 9 bases, and the junction held 4 bases outside the gene matches. The germline gives CDR1 SQVTM, CDR2 ANQGSEA.

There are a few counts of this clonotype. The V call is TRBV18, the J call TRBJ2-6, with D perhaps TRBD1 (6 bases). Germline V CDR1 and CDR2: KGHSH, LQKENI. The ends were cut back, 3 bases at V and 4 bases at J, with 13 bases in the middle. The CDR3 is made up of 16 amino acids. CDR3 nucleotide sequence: TGTGCCAGCTCACCCACAGGGTTGTGGGGGGCCAACGTCCTGACTTTC. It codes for CASSPTGLWGANVLTF.

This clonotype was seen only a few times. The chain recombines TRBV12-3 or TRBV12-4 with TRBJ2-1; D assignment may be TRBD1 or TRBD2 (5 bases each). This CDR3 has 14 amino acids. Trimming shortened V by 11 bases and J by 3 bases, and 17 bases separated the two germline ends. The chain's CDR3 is CAVGASRDYNEQFF. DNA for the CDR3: TGTGCCGTTGGGGCTAGCCGGGACTACAATGAGCAGTTCTTC.

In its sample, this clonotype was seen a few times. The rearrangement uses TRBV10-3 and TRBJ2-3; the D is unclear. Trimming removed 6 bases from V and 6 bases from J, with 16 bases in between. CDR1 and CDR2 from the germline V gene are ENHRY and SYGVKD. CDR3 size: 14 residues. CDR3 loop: CAIRQPAEVDTQYF. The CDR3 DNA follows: TGTGCCATCAGACAGCCTGCAGAGGTTGATACGCAGTATTTT.

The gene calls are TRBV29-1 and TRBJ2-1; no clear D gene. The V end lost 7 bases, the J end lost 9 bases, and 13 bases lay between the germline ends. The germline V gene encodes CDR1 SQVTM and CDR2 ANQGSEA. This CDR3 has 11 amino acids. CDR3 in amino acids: CSAGGELEQFF. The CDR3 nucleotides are TGCAGCGCCGGTGGTGAACTTGAGCAGTTCTTC.

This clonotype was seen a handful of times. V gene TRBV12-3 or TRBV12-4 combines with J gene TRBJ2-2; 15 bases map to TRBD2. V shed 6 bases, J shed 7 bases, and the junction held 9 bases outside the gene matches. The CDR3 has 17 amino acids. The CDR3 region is CASSRGLAGGLGGELFF. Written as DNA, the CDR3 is TGTGCCAGCAGCCGAGGACTAGCGGGGGGGCTTGGCGGGGAGCTGTTTTTT.

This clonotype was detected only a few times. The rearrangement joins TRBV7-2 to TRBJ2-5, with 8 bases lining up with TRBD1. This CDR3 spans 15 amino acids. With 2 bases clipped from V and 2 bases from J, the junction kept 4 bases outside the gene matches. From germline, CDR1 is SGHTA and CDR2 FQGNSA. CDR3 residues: CASSLIGQGQETQYF. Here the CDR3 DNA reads TGTGCCAGCAGCTTAATAGGACAGGGACAAGAGACCCAGTACTTC.

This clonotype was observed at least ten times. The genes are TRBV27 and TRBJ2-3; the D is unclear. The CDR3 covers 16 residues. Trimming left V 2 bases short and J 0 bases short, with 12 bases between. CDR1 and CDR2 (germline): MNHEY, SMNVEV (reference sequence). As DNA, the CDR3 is TGTGCCAGCAGTTTAGATCGGCTGTTTAGCACAGATACGCAGTATTTT. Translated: CASSLDRLFSTDTQYF.

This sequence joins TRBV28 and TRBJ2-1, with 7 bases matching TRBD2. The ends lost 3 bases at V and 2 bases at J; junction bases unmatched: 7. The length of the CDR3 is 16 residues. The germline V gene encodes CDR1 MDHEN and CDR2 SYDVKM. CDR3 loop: CASSFRVRGTYNEQFF. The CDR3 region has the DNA TGTGCCAGCAGTTTTAGGGTGCGGGGGACCTACAATGAGCAGTTCTTC.

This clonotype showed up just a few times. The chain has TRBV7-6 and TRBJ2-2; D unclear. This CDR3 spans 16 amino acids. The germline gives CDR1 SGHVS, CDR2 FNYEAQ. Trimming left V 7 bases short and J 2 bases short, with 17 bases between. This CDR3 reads CASTPLPAGNTGELFF. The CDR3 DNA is TGTGCCAGCACCCCACTCCCCGCCGGCAACACCGGGGAGCTGTTTTTT. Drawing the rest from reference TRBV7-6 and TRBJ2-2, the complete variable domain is GAGVSQSPRYKVTKRGQDVALRCDPISGHVSLYWYRQALGQGPEFLTYFNYEAQQDKSGLPNDRFSAERPEGSISTLTIQRTEQRDSAMYRCASTPLPAGNTGELFFGEGSRLTVL.

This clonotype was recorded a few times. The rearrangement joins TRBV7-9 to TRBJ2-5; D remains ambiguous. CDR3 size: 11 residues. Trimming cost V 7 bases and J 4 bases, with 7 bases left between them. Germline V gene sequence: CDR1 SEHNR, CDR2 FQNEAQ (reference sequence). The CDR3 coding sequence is TGTGCCAGCACCCCTCGAGAGACCCAGTACTTC. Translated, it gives CASTPRETQYF.

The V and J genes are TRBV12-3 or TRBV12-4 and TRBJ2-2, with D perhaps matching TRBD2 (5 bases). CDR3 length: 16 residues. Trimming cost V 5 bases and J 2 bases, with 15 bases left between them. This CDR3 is CASSLRLRTNTGELFF. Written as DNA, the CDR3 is TGTGCCAGCAGTCTCCGATTACGGACTAACACCGGGGAGCTGTTTTTT.

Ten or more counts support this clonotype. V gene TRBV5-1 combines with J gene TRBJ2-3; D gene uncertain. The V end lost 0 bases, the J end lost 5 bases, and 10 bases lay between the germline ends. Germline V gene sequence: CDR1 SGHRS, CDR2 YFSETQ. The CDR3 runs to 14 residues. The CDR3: CASSLGRREDTQYF. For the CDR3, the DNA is TGCGCCAGCAGCTTGGGGCGGCGAGAAGATACGCAGTATTTT.

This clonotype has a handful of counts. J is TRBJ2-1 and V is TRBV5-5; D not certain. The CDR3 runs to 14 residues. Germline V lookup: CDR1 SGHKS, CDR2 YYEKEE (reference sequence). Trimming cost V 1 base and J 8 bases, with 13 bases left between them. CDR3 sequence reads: CASSLFSIGDEQFF. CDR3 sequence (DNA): TGTGCCAGCAGCTTGTTCTCTATCGGAGATGAGCAGTTCTTC. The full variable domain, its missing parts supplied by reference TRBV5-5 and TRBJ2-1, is DAGVTQSPTHLIKTRGQQVTLRCSPISGHKSVSWYQQVLGQGPQFIFQYYEKEERGRGNFPDRFSARQFPNYSSELNVNALLLGDSALYLCASSLFSIGDEQFFGPGTRLTVL.

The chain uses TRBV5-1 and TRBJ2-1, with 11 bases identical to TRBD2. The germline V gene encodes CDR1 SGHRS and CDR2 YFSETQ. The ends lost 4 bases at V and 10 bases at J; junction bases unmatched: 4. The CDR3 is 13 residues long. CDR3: CASSRGLAVEQFF. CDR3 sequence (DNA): TGCGCCAGCAGCCGGGGACTAGCGGTCGAGCAGTTCTTC.

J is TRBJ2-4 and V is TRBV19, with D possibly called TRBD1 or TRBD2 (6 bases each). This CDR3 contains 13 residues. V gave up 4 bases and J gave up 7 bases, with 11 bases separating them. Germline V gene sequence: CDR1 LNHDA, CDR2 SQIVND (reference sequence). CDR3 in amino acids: CASSTPGANIQYF. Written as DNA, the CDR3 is TGTGCCAGTAGTACCCCGGGGGCCAACATTCAGTACTTC.